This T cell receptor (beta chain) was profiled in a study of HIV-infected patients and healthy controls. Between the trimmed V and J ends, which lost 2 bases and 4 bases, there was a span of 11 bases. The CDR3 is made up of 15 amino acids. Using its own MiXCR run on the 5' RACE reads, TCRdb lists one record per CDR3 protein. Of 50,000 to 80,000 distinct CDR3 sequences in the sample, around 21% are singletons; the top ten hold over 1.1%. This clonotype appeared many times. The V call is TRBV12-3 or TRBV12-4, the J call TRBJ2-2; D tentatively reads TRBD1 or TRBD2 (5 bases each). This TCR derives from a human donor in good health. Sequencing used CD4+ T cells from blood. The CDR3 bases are TGTGCCAGCAGTTTATCAGCAGGGACCACCGGGGAGCTGTTTTTT. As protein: CASSLSAGTTGELFF.